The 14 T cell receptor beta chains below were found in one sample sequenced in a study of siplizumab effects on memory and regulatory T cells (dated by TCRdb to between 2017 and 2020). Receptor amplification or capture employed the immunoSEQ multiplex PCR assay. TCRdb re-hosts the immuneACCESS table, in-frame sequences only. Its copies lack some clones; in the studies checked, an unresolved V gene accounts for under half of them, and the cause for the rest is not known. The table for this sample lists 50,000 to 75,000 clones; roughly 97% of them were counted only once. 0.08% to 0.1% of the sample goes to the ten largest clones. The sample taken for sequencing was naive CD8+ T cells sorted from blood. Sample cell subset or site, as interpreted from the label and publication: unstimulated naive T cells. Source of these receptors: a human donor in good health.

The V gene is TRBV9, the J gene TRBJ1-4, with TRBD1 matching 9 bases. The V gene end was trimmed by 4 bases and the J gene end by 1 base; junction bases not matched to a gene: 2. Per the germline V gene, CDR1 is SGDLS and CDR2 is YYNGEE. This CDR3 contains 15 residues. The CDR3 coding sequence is TGTGCCAGCAGCACGACAGGGGGAACTAATGAAAAACTGTTTTTT. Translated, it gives CASSTTGGTNEKLFF.

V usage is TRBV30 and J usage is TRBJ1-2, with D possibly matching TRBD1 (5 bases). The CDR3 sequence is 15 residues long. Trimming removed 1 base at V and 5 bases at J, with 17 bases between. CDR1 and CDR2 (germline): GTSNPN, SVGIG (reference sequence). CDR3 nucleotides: TGTGCCTGGAGTGGGGTGACCGGGACTTTTTATGGCTACACCTTC. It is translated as CAWSGVTGTFYGYTF.

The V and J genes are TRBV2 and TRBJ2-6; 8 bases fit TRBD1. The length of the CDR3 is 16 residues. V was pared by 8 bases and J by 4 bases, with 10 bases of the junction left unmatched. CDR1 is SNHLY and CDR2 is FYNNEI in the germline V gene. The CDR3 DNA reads TGTGCCAGCTATCTAGACAGGGGCAGCGGGGCCAACGTCCTGACTTTC. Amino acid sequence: CASYLDRGSGANVLTF.

In DNA form, the CDR3 reads TGCAGCGCCGAACAGGGATTCAATGAAAAACTGTTTTTT. Its translation: CSAEQGFNEKLFF. This chain uses TRBV29-1 with TRBJ1-4; tentatively, D is TRBD1 (6 bases). The CDR3 loop spans 13 amino acids. CDR1 is SQVTM, CDR2 ANQGSEA, per germline. Trimming cost V 7 bases and J 5 bases, with 14 bases left between them.

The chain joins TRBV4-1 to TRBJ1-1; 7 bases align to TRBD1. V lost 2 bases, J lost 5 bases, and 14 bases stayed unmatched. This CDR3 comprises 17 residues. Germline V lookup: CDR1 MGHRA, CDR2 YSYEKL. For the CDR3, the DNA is TGCGCCAGCAGCCAATTGAGCCGGGACAGACCTACTACTGAAGCTTTCTTT. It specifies CASSQLSRDRPTTEAFF.

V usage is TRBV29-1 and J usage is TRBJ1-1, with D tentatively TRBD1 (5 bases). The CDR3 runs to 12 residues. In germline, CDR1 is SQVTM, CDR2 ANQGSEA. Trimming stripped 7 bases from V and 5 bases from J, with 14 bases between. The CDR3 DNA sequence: TGCAGCGAGGAGGGCAGGGTAACTGAAGCTTTCTTT. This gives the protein CSEEGRVTEAFF. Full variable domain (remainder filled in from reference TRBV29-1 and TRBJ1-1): SAVISQKPSRDICQRGTSLTIQCQVDSQVTMMFWYRQQPGQSLTLIATANQGSEATYESGFVIDKFPISRPNLTFSTLTVSNMSPEDSSIYLCSEEGRVTEAFFGQGTRLTVV.

DNA for the CDR3: TGTGCCAGCAAAAATGCACAGGGTATGTTTGGCTACACCTTC. Its translation is CASKNAQGMFGYTF. The V and J genes are TRBV27 and TRBJ1-2; possible D gene TRBD1, 6 bases. V lost 7 bases to trimming and J lost 7 bases, with 19 bases between them. This CDR3 comprises 14 residues. Germline V gives CDR1 MNHEY, CDR2 SMNVEV (reference sequence).

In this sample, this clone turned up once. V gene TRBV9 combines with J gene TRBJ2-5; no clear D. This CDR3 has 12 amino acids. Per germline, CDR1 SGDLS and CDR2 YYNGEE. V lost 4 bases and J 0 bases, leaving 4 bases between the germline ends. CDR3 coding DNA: TGTGCCAGCAGCCGACACCAAGAGACCCAGTACTTC. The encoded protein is CASSRHQETQYF.

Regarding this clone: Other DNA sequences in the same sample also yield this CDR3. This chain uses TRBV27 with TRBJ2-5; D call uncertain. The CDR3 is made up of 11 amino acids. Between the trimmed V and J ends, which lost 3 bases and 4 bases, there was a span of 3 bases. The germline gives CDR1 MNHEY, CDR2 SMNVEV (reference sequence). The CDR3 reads CASSLGETQYF. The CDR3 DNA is TGTGCCAGCAGTTTGGGAGAGACCCAGTACTTC.

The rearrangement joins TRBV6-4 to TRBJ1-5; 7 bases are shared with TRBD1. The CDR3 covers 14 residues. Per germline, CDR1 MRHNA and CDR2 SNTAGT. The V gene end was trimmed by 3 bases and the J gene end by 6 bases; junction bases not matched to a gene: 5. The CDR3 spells CASSEATGSQPQHF. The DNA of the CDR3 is TGTGCCAGCAGTGAGGCGACAGGGAGTCAGCCCCAGCATTTT.

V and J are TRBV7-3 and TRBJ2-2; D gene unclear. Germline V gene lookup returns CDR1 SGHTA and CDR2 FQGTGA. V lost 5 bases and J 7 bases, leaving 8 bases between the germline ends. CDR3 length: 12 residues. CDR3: CASSQAVGELFF. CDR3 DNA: TGTGCCAGCAGCCAAGCCGTCGGGGAGCTGTTTTTT.

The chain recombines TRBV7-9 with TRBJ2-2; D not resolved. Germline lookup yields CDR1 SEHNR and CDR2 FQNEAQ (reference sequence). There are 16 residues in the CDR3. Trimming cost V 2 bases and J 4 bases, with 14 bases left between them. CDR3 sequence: CASSLSQQPGTGELFF. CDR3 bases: TGTGCCAGCAGCTTATCGCAACAGCCGGGCACCGGGGAGCTGTTTTTT.

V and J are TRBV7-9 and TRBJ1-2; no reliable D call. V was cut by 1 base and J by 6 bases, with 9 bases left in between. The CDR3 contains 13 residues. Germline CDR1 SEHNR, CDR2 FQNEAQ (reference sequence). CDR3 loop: CASSLGGKDGYTF. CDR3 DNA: TGTGCCAGCAGCTTAGGAGGGAAGGATGGCTACACCTTC.

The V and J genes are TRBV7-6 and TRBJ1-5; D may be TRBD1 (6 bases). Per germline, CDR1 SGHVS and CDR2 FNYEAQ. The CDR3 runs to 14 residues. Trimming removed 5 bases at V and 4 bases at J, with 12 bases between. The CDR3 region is CASSLQGGNQPQHF. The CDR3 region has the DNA TGTGCCAGCAGCCTACAGGGTGGGAATCAGCCCCAGCATTTT.